This TCR beta chain was observed in a study of shared clonotypes between healthy human individuals. The V segment lost 5 bases and the J segment 1 base; nucleotides outside the gene matches: 2. Per the germline V gene, CDR1 is SGHTA and CDR2 is FQGNSA. This CDR3 has 15 amino acids. This clone appeared once. The table came from immunoSEQ multiplex PCR; TCRdb's copy has only in-frame clones and leaves some out. The sample holds a few million clones, around nine tenths seen once. The sequence came from a man aged 18 to 30 in good health. The V and J genes are TRBV7-2 and TRBJ2-2; 9 nucleotides align to TRBD2. The sequenced sample was naive CD4+ T cells sorted from blood. As for subset: CD45RA+ positively selected. CDR3 loop: CASSRTSVNTGELFF. The CDR3 DNA is TGTGCCAGCAGCCGGACTAGCGTGAACACCGGGGAGCTGTTTTTT.